This T cell receptor beta chain was found in a study of shared clonotypes between healthy human individuals. Study-wide results and caveats: Investigators expected sequencing depth to affect clonotype sharing among donors.

Per germline, CDR1 SGHAT and CDR2 FQNNGV. The V and J ends lost 5 bases and 3 bases, in that order; junction bases with no gene match: 6. The CDR3 is 16 residues long. The repertoire was sequenced with immunoSEQ multiplex PCR; TCRdb's copy has only in-frame clones and lacks some. The table includes some 1,900,000 clones, about 95% detected once. Positive CCR7 selection of CD45RO-negative cells yielded the naive CD8 cells, and terminally differentiated effector memory CD45RA+ cells were excluded. In the case of this clone: The target antigen is unknown.

The chain combines TRBV11-2 with TRBJ2-7; 14 nucleotides line up with TRBD2. Sample: naive CD8+ T cells sorted from blood. This receptor was identified in a man younger than 35 in good health. The CDR3 DNA is TGTGCCAGCAGCCTGGGACTAGCGGGAGACCTCTACGAGCAGTACTTC. Translated: CASSLGLAGDLYEQYF.